The 3 T cell receptor beta chains given below trace back to one sample, sequenced in a study of vaccination effects on CD4 cells after COVID-19. Antigens of these TCRs are unknown. Scientists isolated CD4+ T cells after a roughly 9-day culture period ended. Of the BNT162b2 and mRNA-1273 vaccines, participants received two doses of one or the other. Here immunoSEQ multiplex PCR was the method, and the copy in TCRdb shows in-frame clones only, minus some. The table includes 25,000 to 35,000 clones, 74% detected once. This specimen consisted of CD4+ T cells from PBMCs cultured without peptide, obtained after COVID-19 vaccination. The receptors were gathered from a human donor who received a COVID-19 vaccine.

The chain has TRBV6-5 and TRBJ2-4; D remains unclear. V lost 0 bases and J 7 bases, leaving 10 bases between the germline ends. The germline V gene encodes CDR1 MNHEY and CDR2 SVGAGI. The CDR3 has 14 residues. As DNA, the CDR3 is TGTGCCAGCAGTTACTCGATCCAGGCGAACATTCAGTACTTC. Translation: CASSYSIQANIQYF.

The chain combines TRBV19 with TRBJ2-5, with 15 bases identical to TRBD2. V lost 5 bases to trimming and J lost 4 bases; unmatched junction nucleotides: 8. CDR1 is LNHDA and CDR2 is SQIVND in the germline V gene (reference sequence). The CDR3 is 17 residues long. This CDR3 reads CASSPGLAGGWGETQYF. CDR3 nucleotides: TGTGCCAGTAGTCCGGGACTAGCGGGAGGTTGGGGAGAGACCCAGTACTTC.

V usage is TRBV4-1 and J usage is TRBJ1-3; tentatively, D is TRBD1 (6 bases). From germline, CDR1 is MGHRA and CDR2 YSYEKL. V was clipped by 1 base and J by 8 bases, with 9 bases between them. This CDR3 has 13 amino acids. The DNA for the CDR3 is TGCGCCAGCAGCCAAGGGACAGCAGACACCATATATTTT. This encodes CASSQGTADTIYF.